This is a list of T cell receptor beta chains from one sample in a study of blood T cell repertoires in COVID-19. Some clones are missing from TCRdb's copy, which holds only in-frame ones; the method was immunoSEQ multiplex PCR. The repertoire holds 110,000 or so clones, with roughly 85% as singletons. The sequenced sample was peripheral blood. Receptors were obtained from a woman older than 75 with acute or convalescent COVID-19. CDR3s include the opening cysteine and the closing phenylalanine or tryptophan. Each record gives: clone size, V gene, CDR3 length, J gene, D gene, CDR3 DNA, CDR3 protein. A D gene is named only where the DNA matches it firmly. Some rows mark clone size as missing; the rest say once, few, many or name a class of expanded clone.

abundance: NA
v_gene: TRBV2
len: 14
j_gene: TRBJ1-5
d_gene: NA
CDR3nt: TGTGCCAGCAGTCAACAGGGATCGGATCAGCCCCAGCATTTT
CDR3aa: CASSQQGSDQPQHF

abundance: NA
v_gene: TRBV7-9
len: 15
j_gene: TRBJ2-3
d_gene: TRBD2
CDR3nt: TGTGCCAGCAGCTACACTAGCGGGAGTCCAGATACGCAGTATTTT
CDR3aa: CASSYTSGSPDTQYF

abundance: NA
v_gene: TRBV10-3
len: 15
j_gene: TRBJ1-5
d_gene: NA
CDR3nt: TGTGCCATCAACGAGCGAGGGCTAGGTAATCAGCCCCAGCATTTT
CDR3aa: CAINERGLGNQPQHF

abundance: NA
v_gene: TRBV2
len: 14
j_gene: TRBJ2-2
d_gene: TRBD2
CDR3nt: TGTGCCAGCAGTCGGACTAGTCCCAGCGGGGAGCTGTTTTTT
CDR3aa: CASSRTSPSGELFF

abundance: NA
v_gene: TRBV6-2/TRBV6-3
len: 15
j_gene: TRBJ2-1
d_gene: TRBD1
CDR3nt: TGTGCCAGCAGCTCGAGAGACAGGGGTGGCAATGAGCAGTTCTTC
CDR3aa: CASSSRDRGGNEQFF

abundance: few
v_gene: TRBV28
len: 15
j_gene: TRBJ2-7
d_gene: TRBD1
CDR3nt: TGTGCCAGCAGTTTCCCGGGACAGGGCTCCTACGAGCAGTACTTC
CDR3aa: CASSFPGQGSYEQYF

abundance: few
v_gene: TRBV10-3
len: 17
j_gene: TRBJ1-1
d_gene: NA
CDR3nt: TGTGCCATCAGTGAGTCGGGAGCGTGGCGCCGGGACACTGAAGCTTTCTTT
CDR3aa: CAISESGAWRRDTEAFF

abundance: few
v_gene: TRBV27
len: 15
j_gene: TRBJ2-1
d_gene: TRBD2
CDR3nt: TGTGCCAGCAGTCGTTTAGCGGGAAGCGACAATGAGCAGTTCTTC
CDR3aa: CASSRLAGSDNEQFF

abundance: NA
v_gene: TRBV6-5
len: 12
j_gene: TRBJ1-3
d_gene: NA
CDR3nt: TGTGCCGGCCTGTCAGCGGGAAACACCATATATTTT
CDR3aa: CAGLSAGNTIYF

abundance: NA
v_gene: TRBV30
len: 11
j_gene: TRBJ1-2
d_gene: TRBD1
CDR3nt: TGTGCCTGGAGCGCGGGACAGGCCTACACCTTC
CDR3aa: CAWSAGQAYTF

abundance: NA
v_gene: TRBV5-4
len: 14
j_gene: TRBJ2-7
d_gene: TRBD1
CDR3nt: TGTGCCAGCAGCTTGGAGGGACAGGCCTACGAGCAGTACTTC
CDR3aa: CASSLEGQAYEQYF

abundance: NA
v_gene: TRBV28
len: 15
j_gene: TRBJ2-7
d_gene: TRBD1
CDR3nt: TGTGCCAGCCGCTTCCGGGACAGTAAAAAAAACGAGCAGTACTTC
CDR3aa: CASRFRDSKKNEQYF

abundance: NA
v_gene: TRBV6-2/TRBV6-3
len: 21
j_gene: TRBJ2-1
d_gene: TRBD2
CDR3nt: TGTGCCAGCAGTTCCGGGACTAGCGGGGCTGCCCCCCGGAGCTCCTACAATGAGCAGTTCTTC
CDR3aa: CASSSGTSGAAPRSSYNEQFF

abundance: NA
v_gene: TRBV30
len: 13
j_gene: TRBJ1-1
d_gene: NA
CDR3nt: TGTGCCTGGAGGTACAGGGATAACGGTGAAGCTTTCTTT
CDR3aa: CAWRYRDNGEAFF